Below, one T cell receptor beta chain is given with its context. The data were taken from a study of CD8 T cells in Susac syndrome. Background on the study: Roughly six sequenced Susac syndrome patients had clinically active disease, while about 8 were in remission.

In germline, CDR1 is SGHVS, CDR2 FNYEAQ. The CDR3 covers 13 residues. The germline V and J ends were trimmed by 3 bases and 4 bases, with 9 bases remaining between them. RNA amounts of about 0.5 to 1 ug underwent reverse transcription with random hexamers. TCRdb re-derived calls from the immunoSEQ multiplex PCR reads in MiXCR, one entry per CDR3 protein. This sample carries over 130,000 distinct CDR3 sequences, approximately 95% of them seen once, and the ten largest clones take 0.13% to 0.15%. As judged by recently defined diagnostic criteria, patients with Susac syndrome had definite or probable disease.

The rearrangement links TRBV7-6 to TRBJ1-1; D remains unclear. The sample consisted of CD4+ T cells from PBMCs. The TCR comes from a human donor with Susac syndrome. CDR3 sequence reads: CASSFSGSTEAFF. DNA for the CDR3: TGTGCCAGCAGCTTTAGCGGTTCCACTGAAGCTTTCTTT.